Shown below are 20 T cell receptor beta chains from a single sample sequenced in a study of shared clonotypes between healthy human individuals. This table comes from immunoSEQ multiplex PCR, and its TCRdb copy is limited to in-frame clones, with some not included. The sample records over 2 million clones, 85% to 95% being singletons. The sequenced sample was naive CD4+ T cells from PBMCs. Described subset: CD45RA+ positively selected. These receptors originate from a man aged 18 to 29 in good health. Some clones in this sample may be carry-over from other donors' samples.

Written as DNA, the CDR3 is TGCAGCGCCCAGGACTATCCTCTGGATGAGCAGTTCTTC. Its translation: CSAQDYPLDEQFF. The V gene is TRBV29-1, the J gene TRBJ2-1, with D maybe TRBD2 (6 bases). Germline assignment: CDR1 SQVTM and CDR2 ANQGSEA. The CDR3 totals 13 residues. V was shortened by 7 bases and J by 8 bases, with 18 bases between the two germline ends.

J is TRBJ1-2 and V is TRBV23-1; D call uncertain. TRBV23-1 is reported as an ORF; its role is uncertain. V was pared by 8 bases and J by 8 bases, with 12 bases between. CDR3 length equals 11 residues. CDR3 coding DNA: TGCGCCAGCCGAGGAGGGCAAGGCTACACCTTC. Protein: CASRGGQGYTF.

The CDR3 DNA is TGTGCCAGCAGCGGGAAGACAGGGCCTGGAAACACCATATATTTT. Residues: CASSGKTGPGNTIYF. The V and J genes are TRBV5-4 and TRBJ1-3; 7 nucleotides align to TRBD1. V shed 4 bases and J 2 bases; nucleotides not matched to a gene: 6. Germline V gene data show CDR1 as SGHNT and CDR2 as YYREEE (reference sequence). This CDR3 region has 15 residues.

V usage is TRBV6-5 and J usage is TRBJ2-1; TRBD2 might be the D (5 bases). The length of the CDR3 is 15 residues. CDR1 and CDR2 from the germline V gene are MNHEY and SVGAGI. V lost 2 bases and J lost 2, with 10 bases in between. As DNA, the CDR3 is TGTGCCAGCAGTTACGAAGCGGCCCCCTACAATGAGCAGTTCTTC. Its protein is CASSYEAAPYNEQFF.

The chain joins TRBV13 to TRBJ2-7; 7 nucleotides match TRBD2. CDR1 is PRHDT, CDR2 FYEKMQ, per germline (reference sequence). Trimming at V came to 5 bases and at J to 5 bases, leaving 9 bases not matched to a gene. The CDR3 is 14 amino acids. CDR3 in DNA: TGTGCCAGCAGCGTCGGGGGAGGGCTCCACGAGCAGTACTTC. It specifies CASSVGGGLHEQYF.

This sequence joins TRBV5-1 and TRBJ2-5; D perhaps matches TRBD1 (6 bases). This CDR3 contains 15 residues. Germline assignment: CDR1 SGHRS and CDR2 YFSETQ. V was trimmed by 4 bases and J by 2 bases, leaving 15 bases between them. The CDR3 region has the DNA TGCGCCAGCAGCCGTACAGGGACGAAGCAAGAGACCCAGTACTTC. This encodes CASSRTGTKQETQYF.

The chain employs TRBV6-1 and TRBJ1-2; no clear D. This CDR3 is 16 amino acids long. CDR1 is MNHNS, CDR2 SASEGT, per germline. V was shortened by 3 bases and J by 1 base, with 15 bases between the two germline ends. This CDR3 reads CASSDEAVGFNYGYTF. The CDR3 region has the DNA TGTGCCAGCAGTGATGAGGCAGTGGGGTTTAACTATGGCTACACCTTC.

V usage is TRBV7-9 and J usage is TRBJ1-6; 9 bases are a match to TRBD1. CDR1 is SEHNR and CDR2 is FQNEAQ in the germline V gene (reference sequence). V trimming: 4 bases; J trimming: 9 bases; junction bases outside the gene matches: 7. This CDR3 has 15 amino acids. CDR3 sequence (DNA): TGTGCCAGCAGCTCCTGGGACAGGGAGACTTCACCCCTCCACTTT. Protein sequence: CASSSWDRETSPLHF.

The rearrangement joins TRBV29-1 to TRBJ2-5; D might be TRBD1 or TRBD2, each matching 7 bases. The germline V gene encodes CDR1 SQVTM and CDR2 ANQGSEA. Between the trimmed V and J ends, which lost 7 bases and 5 bases, there was a span of 11 bases. The CDR3 covers 11 residues. CDR3 loop: CSAQGGETQYF. Written as DNA, the CDR3 is TGCAGCGCTCAGGGGGGGGAGACCCAGTACTTC.

This clone showed up just once. The rearrangement joins TRBV25-1 to TRBJ2-7; possibly TRBD2 for D (5 bases). This CDR3 comprises 15 residues. Deletions cut 3 bases from V and 5 bases from J, with 17 bases between. The germline CDR1 and CDR2 sequences are MGHDK and SYGVNS. CDR3 protein: CASSESGTAVDEQYF. As DNA, the CDR3 is TGTGCCAGCAGTGAGTCGGGAACAGCCGTCGACGAGCAGTACTTC.

In its sample, this clone was seen a few times. The genes are TRBV7-9 and TRBJ1-2; D is perhaps TRBD1 (5 bases). Trimming stripped 7 bases from V and 8 bases from J, with 17 bases between. Germline V gene lookup returns CDR1 SEHNR and CDR2 FQNEAQ (reference sequence). This CDR3 region has 13 residues. CDR3 in DNA: TGTGCCAGCAACCCTCAGGGAGGAGGAGGCTACACCTTC. Translating gives CASNPQGGGGYTF.

This sequence joins TRBV6-4 and TRBJ2-1; tentative D call: TRBD2 (6 bases). The length of the CDR3 is 13 residues. Deletions cut 0 bases from V and 11 bases from J, with 11 bases between. The V gene's germline CDR1 is MRHNA and CDR2 SNTAGT. The CDR3 is CASSDSAAGKQFF. CDR3 in DNA: TGTGCCAGCAGTGACTCAGCCGCGGGGAAGCAGTTCTTC.

This chain links TRBV30 with TRBJ1-2; D is unresolved. The CDR3 has 12 residues. V gave up 7 bases and J gave up 1 base, with 10 bases separating them. Germline V gene sequence: CDR1 GTSNPN, CDR2 SVGIG (reference sequence). The CDR3 loop reads CAYSWGNYGYTF. CDR3 nucleotides: TGTGCCTACTCGTGGGGTAACTATGGCTACACCTTC.

In its sample, this clone was seen once. The chain couples TRBV28 to TRBJ2-7; TRBD1 matches at 11 bases. Germline V gene data show CDR1 as MDHEN and CDR2 as SYDVKM. The J segment lost 7 bases and the V segment lost 1 base, leaving 9 bases of the junction unmatched. The CDR3 is made up of 16 amino acids. The CDR3 region is CASSLLPGQGAGEQYF. CDR3 bases: TGTGCCAGCAGTTTATTACCCGGACAGGGGGCAGGGGAGCAGTACTTC.

The chain has TRBV7-9 and TRBJ1-4; D remains unclear. Trimming left V 1 base short and J 6 bases short, with 6 bases between. The CDR3 consists of 13 residues. Germline V gives CDR1 SEHNR, CDR2 FQNEAQ (reference sequence). CDR3 nucleotide sequence: TGTGCCAGCAGCTTAGGCGCTGATGAAAAACTGTTTTTT. Its protein product is CASSLGADEKLFF.

The V call is TRBV9, the J call TRBJ2-2; D might be TRBD2 (6 bases). Germline lookup yields CDR1 SGDLS and CDR2 YYNGEE. The CDR3 covers 16 residues. V was cut by 3 bases and J by 0 bases, with 12 bases left in between. The CDR3 region has the DNA TGTGCCAGCAGCGCCGAGGGACTCCCGAACACCGGGGAGCTGTTTTTT. It yields the protein CASSAEGLPNTGELFF. Using reference TRBV9 and TRBJ2-2 for the parts outside the CDR3, the full variable domain is DSGVTQTPKHLITATGQRVTLRCSPRSGDLSVYWYQQSLDQGLQFLIQYYNGEERAKGNILERFSAQQFPDLHSELNLSSLELGDSALYFCASSAEGLPNTGELFFGEGSRLTVL.

The CDR3 bases are TGTGCCATCACTCCGACTAGCGGGAGCCCTAATGAGCAGTTCTTC. As protein: CAITPTSGSPNEQFF. This chain connects TRBV10-3 to TRBJ2-1; TRBD2 matches at 12 bases. Losses at the gene ends were 7 bases for V and 7 bases for J; bases not matched to a gene: 8. Germline V gene sequence: CDR1 ENHRY, CDR2 SYGVKD. This CDR3 contains 15 residues.

The chain carries TRBV27 and TRBJ2-7; 8 nucleotides match TRBD2. Trimming cost V 5 bases and J 3 bases; bases outside gene matches: 9. This CDR3 has 15 amino acids. The germline V gene has CDR1 MNHEY and CDR2 SMNVEV (reference sequence). The CDR3 region has the DNA TGTGCCAGCAGTATCCGACTAGCGTCCGGCTACGAGCAGTACTTC. Translation gives CASSIRLASGYEQYF.

V usage is TRBV5-1 and J usage is TRBJ1-5; no clear D. The V gene's germline CDR1 is SGHRS and CDR2 YFSETQ. Trimming pared 4 bases from V and 7 bases from J, leaving 12 bases between. CDR3 length: 13 residues. CDR3 region: CASSSSEGQPQHF. CDR3 in DNA: TGCGCCAGCAGCAGCTCAGAGGGCCAGCCCCAGCATTTT.

V usage is TRBV4-3 and J usage is TRBJ2-1; no reliable D call. The CDR3 consists of 16 residues. V lost 1 base and J lost 4, with 14 bases in between. CDR1 and CDR2 (germline): LGHNA, YSLEER. The CDR3 bases are TGCGCCAGCAGCCAAGTCACCCCGACGTATTACAATGAGCAGTTCTTC. Translating it yields CASSQVTPTYYNEQFF.